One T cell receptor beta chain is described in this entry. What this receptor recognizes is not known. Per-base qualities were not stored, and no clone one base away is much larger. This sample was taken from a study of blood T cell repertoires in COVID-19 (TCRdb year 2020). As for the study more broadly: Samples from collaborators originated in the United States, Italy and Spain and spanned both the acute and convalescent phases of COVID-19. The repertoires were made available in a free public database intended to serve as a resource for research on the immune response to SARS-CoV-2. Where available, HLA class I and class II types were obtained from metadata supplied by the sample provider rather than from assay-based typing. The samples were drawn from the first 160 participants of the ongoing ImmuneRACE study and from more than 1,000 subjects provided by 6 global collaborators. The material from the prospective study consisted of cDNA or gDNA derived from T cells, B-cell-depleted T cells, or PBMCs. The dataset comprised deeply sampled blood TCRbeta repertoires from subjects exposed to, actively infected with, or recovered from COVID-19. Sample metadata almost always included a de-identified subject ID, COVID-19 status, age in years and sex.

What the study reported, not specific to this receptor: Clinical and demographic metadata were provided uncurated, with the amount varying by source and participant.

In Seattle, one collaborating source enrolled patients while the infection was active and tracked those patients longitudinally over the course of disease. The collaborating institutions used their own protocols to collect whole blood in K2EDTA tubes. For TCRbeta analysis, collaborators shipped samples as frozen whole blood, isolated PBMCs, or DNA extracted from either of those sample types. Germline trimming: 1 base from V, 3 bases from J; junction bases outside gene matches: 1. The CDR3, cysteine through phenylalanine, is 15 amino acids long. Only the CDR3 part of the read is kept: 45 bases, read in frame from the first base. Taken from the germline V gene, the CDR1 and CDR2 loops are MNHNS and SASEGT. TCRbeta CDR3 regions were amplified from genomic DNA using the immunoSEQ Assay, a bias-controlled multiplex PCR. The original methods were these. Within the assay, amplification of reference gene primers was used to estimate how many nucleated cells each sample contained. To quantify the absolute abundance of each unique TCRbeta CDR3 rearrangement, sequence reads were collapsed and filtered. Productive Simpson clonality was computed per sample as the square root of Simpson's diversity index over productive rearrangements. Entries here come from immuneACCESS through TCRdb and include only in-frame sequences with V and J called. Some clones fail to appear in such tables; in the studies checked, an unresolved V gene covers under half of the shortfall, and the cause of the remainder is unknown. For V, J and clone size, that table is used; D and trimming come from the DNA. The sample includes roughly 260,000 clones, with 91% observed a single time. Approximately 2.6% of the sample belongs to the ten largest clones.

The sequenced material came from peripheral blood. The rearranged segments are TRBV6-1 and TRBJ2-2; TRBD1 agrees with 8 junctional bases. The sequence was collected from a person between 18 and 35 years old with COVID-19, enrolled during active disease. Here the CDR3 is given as CASSEGQGYTGELFF. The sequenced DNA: TGTGCCAGCAGTGAAGGACAGGGGTACACCGGGGAGCTGTTTTTT.